Below are 7 T cell receptor beta chains sequenced from a single sample in a study of blood T cells in healthy people across ages. The use of a sample-barcoded 5' primer and a J-beta primer mix characterized a second PCR of about 7 to 12 cycles. TCRdb re-called the 5' RACE reads through MiXCR, storing one row per CDR3 protein. The sample yields about 1,000,000 distinct CDR3 sequences, 35% to 50% seen once. What was sequenced was blood. These receptors were collected from a woman aged 55 to 70 in good health.

This clonotype was seen only a few times. The rearrangement links TRBV5-1 to TRBJ2-7; TRBD1 aligns across 10 bases. With 5 bases clipped from V and 0 bases from J, the junction kept 5 bases outside the gene matches. CDR1 is SGHRS, CDR2 YFSETQ, per germline. This CDR3 has 15 residues. CDR3 DNA: TGCGCCAGCAGGTCGGGACAGGGGACCTCCTACGAGCAGTACTTC. Protein product: CASRSGQGTSYEQYF. Combining the CDR3 with reference TRBV5-1 and TRBJ2-7 gives the whole variable domain KAGVTQTPRYLIKTRGQQVTLSCSPISGHRSVSWYQQTPGQGLQFLFEYFSETQRNKGNFPGRFSGRQFSNSRSEMNVSTLELGDSALYLCASRSGQGTSYEQYFGPGTRLTVT.

This clonotype was counted only a few times. The chain has TRBV9 and TRBJ2-7; D is perhaps TRBD1 or TRBD2 (5 bases each). V was trimmed by 0 bases and J by 0 bases, leaving 7 bases between them. This CDR3 comprises 14 residues. From germline, CDR1 is SGDLS and CDR2 YYNGEE. This chain's CDR3 is CASSVGDDSYEQYF. The CDR3 DNA reads as TGTGCCAGCAGCGTAGGGGACGACTCCTACGAGCAGTACTTC.

The chain carries TRBV12-3 or TRBV12-4 and TRBJ1-2, with D unresolved. The CDR3 extends over 12 amino acids. Trimming removed 8 bases from V and 2 bases from J, with 9 bases in between. The CDR3 DNA sequence: TGTGCCAGCGGTGGACGGAACTATGGCTACACCTTC. It translates to CASGGRNYGYTF.

Ten or more counts support this clonotype. J is TRBJ2-1 and V is TRBV5-1; TRBD2 aligns across 12 bases. Germline trimming cut 0 bases from V and 10 bases from J; bases unmatched to any gene: 2. The CDR3 consists of 14 residues. Germline loops: CDR1 SGHRS, CDR2 YFSETQ. The CDR3 sequence is CASSLGGLAGEQFF. DNA for the CDR3: TGCGCCAGCAGCTTGGGTGGACTAGCGGGAGAGCAGTTCTTC. Supplemented by reference TRBV5-1 and TRBJ2-1, the full variable domain reads KAGVTQTPRYLIKTRGQQVTLSCSPISGHRSVSWYQQTPGQGLQFLFEYFSETQRNKGNFPGRFSGRQFSNSRSEMNVSTLELGDSALYLCASSLGGLAGEQFFGPGTRLTVL.

In its sample, this clonotype was seen a few times. CDR3 sequence: CSVVPGGWDEQYF. The CDR3 coding sequence is TGCAGCGTTGTGCCAGGGGGATGGGACGAGCAGTACTTC. V is TRBV29-1 and J is TRBJ2-7, with 7 bases that match TRBD1. Trimming took 4 bases from V and 5 from J; bases not matched to a gene: 8. The CDR3 extends over 13 amino acids. Germline lookup yields CDR1 SQVTM and CDR2 ANQGSEA.

The chain couples TRBV29-1 to TRBJ2-5, with D perhaps matching TRBD2 (7 bases). In germline, CDR1 is SQVTM, CDR2 ANQGSEA. Trimming took off 6 bases at V and 5 bases at J, with 19 bases between the two ends. This CDR3 is built from 14 residues. CDR3 nucleotide sequence: TGCAGCGTCCGCCCTCAGGGGAGGGGGGAGACCCAGTACTTC. This sequence encodes CSVRPQGRGETQYF.

This clonotype was counted a few times. The V call is TRBV7-2, the J call TRBJ2-7; 9 bases are shared with TRBD1. J gave up 5 bases and V 5 bases, and 10 bases lay outside the gene matches. Germline CDR1 and CDR2: SGHTA and FQGNSA. This CDR3 contains 15 residues. CDR3 nucleotide sequence: TGTGCCAGCAGCACCGATCACACAGGGGGCCACGAGCAGTACTTC. Residues: CASSTDHTGGHEQYF.